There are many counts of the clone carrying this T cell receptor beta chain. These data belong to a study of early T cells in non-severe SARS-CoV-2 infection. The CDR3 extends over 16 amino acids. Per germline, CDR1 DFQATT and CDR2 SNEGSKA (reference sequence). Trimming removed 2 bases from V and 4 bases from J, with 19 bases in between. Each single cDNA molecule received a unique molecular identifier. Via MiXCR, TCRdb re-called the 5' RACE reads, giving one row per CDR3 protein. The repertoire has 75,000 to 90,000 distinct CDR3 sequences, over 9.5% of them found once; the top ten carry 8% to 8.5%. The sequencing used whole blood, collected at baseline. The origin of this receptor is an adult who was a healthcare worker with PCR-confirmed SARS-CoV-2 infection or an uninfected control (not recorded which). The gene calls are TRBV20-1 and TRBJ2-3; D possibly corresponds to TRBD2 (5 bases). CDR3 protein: CSARRIGHLGADTQYF. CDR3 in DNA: TGCAGTGCTAGAAGGATTGGGCATCTGGGAGCAGATACGCAGTATTTT.